This TCR beta chain appears in the sequencing data of a study of T-cell reconstitution after alpha-beta-depleted transplantation in children. Trimming cost V 4 bases and J 2 bases, with 15 bases left between them. The germline V gene has CDR1 SGHAT and CDR2 FQNNGV. This CDR3 spans 16 amino acids. Library preparation (for TCRbeta) was performed with unique molecular identifiers. TCRdb analysed the PCR reads with MiXCR anew, one entry per CDR3 protein. The sample comprises over 100,000 distinct CDR3 sequences, 10% to 13% of which are singletons, and 34% rests with the top ten. Notes on this clonotype: Its antigen is unknown.

Study observations and caveats: After one year, T-cell counts and TCRbeta diversity mostly came from new T cells. The study reportedly traced alpha-beta T cells about two months after transplant to several hundred expanded graft clones.

The receptor was isolated from a boy under 10 years old with acute lymphoblastic leukemia, due to receive a stem cell transplant. The chain joins TRBV11-2 to TRBJ1-3; the D gene is possibly TRBD1 (6 bases). The sample was PBMCs, taken before TCRalphabeta/CD19-depleted stem cell transplant. CDR3 nucleotide sequence: TGTGCCAGCAGCTGGAACAGGGACGGCGCTGGAAACACCATATATTTT. This encodes CASSWNRDGAGNTIYF.